This is a list of T cell receptor beta chains from one sample in a study of human CD8 memory T cell subsets. TCRdb reprocessed the 5' RACE reads; each CDR3 protein has one entry and no DNA is given. The table lists around 10,000 distinct CDR3 sequences. Material: CD8+ T cells from PBMCs. The origin of the receptors is a human donor in good health. Each CDR3 is given with its conserved first and last residue. The order of the fields is CDR3 protein, V gene, clone size, J gene. Not all rows give a size; the values are once, few, many and, for expanded clones, a class.

cdr3_aa: CASSQDFDSYNEQFF; v_call: TRBV4-3; clone_size: .; j_call: TRBJ2-1
cdr3_aa: CASSRRRTSDYEQYF; v_call: TRBV14; clone_size: .; j_call: TRBJ2-7
cdr3_aa: CASSYPGTSPYEQYF; v_call: TRBV7-9; clone_size: .; j_call: TRBJ2-7
cdr3_aa: CASSDKGLAGANEQFF; v_call: TRBV6-4; clone_size: .; j_call: TRBJ2-1
cdr3_aa: CASSPGGGPDTQYF; v_call: TRBV7-3; clone_size: .; j_call: TRBJ2-3
cdr3_aa: CSARGYAGGSTEAFF; v_call: TRBV20-1; clone_size: medium-sized; j_call: TRBJ1-1
cdr3_aa: CASSGATGAEAFF; v_call: TRBV5-1; clone_size: .; j_call: TRBJ1-1
cdr3_aa: CASSLGSASNEKLFF; v_call: TRBV27; clone_size: .; j_call: TRBJ1-4
cdr3_aa: CASSPYRGVSYEQYF; v_call: TRBV5-6; clone_size: .; j_call: TRBJ2-7
cdr3_aa: CASSHSPNQGYTQYF; v_call: TRBV14; clone_size: .; j_call: TRBJ2-3
cdr3_aa: CAISGMNTGELFF; v_call: TRBV4-1; clone_size: medium-sized; j_call: TRBJ2-2
cdr3_aa: CSAREPAGGPNEQFF; v_call: TRBV20-1; clone_size: .; j_call: TRBJ2-1
cdr3_aa: CAWSGQGLNTEAFF; v_call: TRBV30; clone_size: .; j_call: TRBJ1-1
cdr3_aa: CASTLADSTDTQYF; v_call: TRBV6-6; clone_size: .; j_call: TRBJ2-3
cdr3_aa: CASSLVFSGGAVEQFF; v_call: TRBV11-2; clone_size: .; j_call: TRBJ2-1
cdr3_aa: CATSRDGVVQGNSPLHF; v_call: TRBV15; clone_size: medium-sized; j_call: TRBJ1-6
cdr3_aa: CASSLAVRLASSYEQYF; v_call: TRBV7-8; clone_size: .; j_call: TRBJ2-7
cdr3_aa: CASSRTVTDTQYF; v_call: TRBV6-4; clone_size: .; j_call: TRBJ2-3
cdr3_aa: CASSLGGTNEQFF; v_call: TRBV7-3; clone_size: medium-sized; j_call: TRBJ2-1
cdr3_aa: CASTGSSNTEAFF; v_call: TRBV27; clone_size: .; j_call: TRBJ1-1
cdr3_aa: CASSLIRDQETQYF; v_call: TRBV5-6; clone_size: .; j_call: TRBJ2-5
cdr3_aa: CSVRGGALTGELFF; v_call: TRBV29-1; clone_size: medium-sized; j_call: TRBJ2-2
cdr3_aa: CASRDEPLDSQETQYF; v_call: TRBV6-1; clone_size: .; j_call: TRBJ2-5
cdr3_aa: CASSTRTSGMLYEQYF; v_call: TRBV21-1; clone_size: .; j_call: TRBJ2-7
cdr3_aa: CASRQGWNQPQHF; v_call: TRBV19; clone_size: medium-sized; j_call: TRBJ1-5
cdr3_aa: CASSLGGGNEQFF; v_call: TRBV28; clone_size: .; j_call: TRBJ2-1
cdr3_aa: CSAKATGTSGGRTYNEQFF; v_call: TRBV20-1; clone_size: medium-sized; j_call: TRBJ2-1
cdr3_aa: CASSSGTGNYNEQFF; v_call: TRBV5-4; clone_size: .; j_call: TRBJ2-1
cdr3_aa: CASSVGSGGAYEQYF; v_call: TRBV9; clone_size: .; j_call: TRBJ2-7
cdr3_aa: CASSQDFGREGFYGYTF; v_call: TRBV4-3; clone_size: .; j_call: TRBJ1-2
cdr3_aa: CASSLERAATDTQYF; v_call: TRBV11-2; clone_size: .; j_call: TRBJ2-3
cdr3_aa: CASSPPRTGGTPYGYTF; v_call: TRBV27; clone_size: .; j_call: TRBJ1-2